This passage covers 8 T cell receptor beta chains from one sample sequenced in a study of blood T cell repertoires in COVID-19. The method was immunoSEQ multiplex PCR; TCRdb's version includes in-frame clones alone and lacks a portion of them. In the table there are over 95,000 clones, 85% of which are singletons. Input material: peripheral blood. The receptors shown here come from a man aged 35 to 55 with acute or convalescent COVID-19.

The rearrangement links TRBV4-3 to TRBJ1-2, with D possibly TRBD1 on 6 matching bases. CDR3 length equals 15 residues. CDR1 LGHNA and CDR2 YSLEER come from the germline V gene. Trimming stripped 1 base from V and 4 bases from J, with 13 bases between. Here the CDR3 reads CASSQGLSGAYGYTF. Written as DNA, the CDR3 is TGCGCCAGCAGCCAAGGATTATCAGGGGCCTATGGCTACACCTTC.

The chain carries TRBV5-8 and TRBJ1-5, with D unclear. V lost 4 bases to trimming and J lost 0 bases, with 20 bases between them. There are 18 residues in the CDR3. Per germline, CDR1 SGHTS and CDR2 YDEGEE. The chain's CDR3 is CASSLFYGSADSNQPQHF. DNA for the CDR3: TGTGCCAGCAGCCTGTTTTACGGGTCAGCGGATAGCAATCAGCCCCAGCATTTT.

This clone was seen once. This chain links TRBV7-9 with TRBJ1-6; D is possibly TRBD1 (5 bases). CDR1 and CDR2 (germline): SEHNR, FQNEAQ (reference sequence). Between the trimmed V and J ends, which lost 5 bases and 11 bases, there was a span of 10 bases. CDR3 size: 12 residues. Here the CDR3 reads CASSVQETPLHF. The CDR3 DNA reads TGTGCCAGCAGCGTACAGGAAACACCCCTCCACTTT.

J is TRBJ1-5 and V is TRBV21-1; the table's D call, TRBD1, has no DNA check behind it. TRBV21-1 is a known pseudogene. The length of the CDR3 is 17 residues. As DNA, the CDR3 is TGTGCCAGCAGCGGAAATGGGGGACAGGGGAGCAATCAGCCCCAGCATTTT. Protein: CASSGNGGQGSNQPQHF.

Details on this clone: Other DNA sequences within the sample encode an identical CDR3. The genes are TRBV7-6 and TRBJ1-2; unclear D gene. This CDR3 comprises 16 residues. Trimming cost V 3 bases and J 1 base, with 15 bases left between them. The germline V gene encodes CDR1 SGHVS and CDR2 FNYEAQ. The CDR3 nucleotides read TGTGCCAGCAGCTTCGACTCGACGGGGATTAACTATGGCTACACCTTC. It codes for CASSFDSTGINYGYTF.

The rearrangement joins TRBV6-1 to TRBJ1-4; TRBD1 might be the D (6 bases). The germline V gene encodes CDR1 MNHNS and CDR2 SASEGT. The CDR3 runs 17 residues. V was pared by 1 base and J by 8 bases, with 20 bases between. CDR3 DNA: TGTGCCAGCAGTGAAGTAGGGGGTCGGGGGGCGCGGGAAAAACTGTTTTTT. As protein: CASSEVGGRGAREKLFF.

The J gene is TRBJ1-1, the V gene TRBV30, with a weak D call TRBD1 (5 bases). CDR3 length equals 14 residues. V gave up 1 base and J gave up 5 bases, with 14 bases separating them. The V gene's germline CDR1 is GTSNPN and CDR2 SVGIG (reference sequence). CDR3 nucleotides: TGTGCCTGGAGTGGTAGACAGATACGAACTGAAGCTTTCTTT. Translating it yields CAWSGRQIRTEAFF.

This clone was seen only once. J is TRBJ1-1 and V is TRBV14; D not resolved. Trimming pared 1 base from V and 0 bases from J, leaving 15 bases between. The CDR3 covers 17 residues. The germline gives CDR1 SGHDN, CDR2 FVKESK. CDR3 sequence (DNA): TGTGCCAGCAGCCAAGCCGGGAAGGGTTTACTGAACACTGAAGCTTTCTTT. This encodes CASSQAGKGLLNTEAFF.